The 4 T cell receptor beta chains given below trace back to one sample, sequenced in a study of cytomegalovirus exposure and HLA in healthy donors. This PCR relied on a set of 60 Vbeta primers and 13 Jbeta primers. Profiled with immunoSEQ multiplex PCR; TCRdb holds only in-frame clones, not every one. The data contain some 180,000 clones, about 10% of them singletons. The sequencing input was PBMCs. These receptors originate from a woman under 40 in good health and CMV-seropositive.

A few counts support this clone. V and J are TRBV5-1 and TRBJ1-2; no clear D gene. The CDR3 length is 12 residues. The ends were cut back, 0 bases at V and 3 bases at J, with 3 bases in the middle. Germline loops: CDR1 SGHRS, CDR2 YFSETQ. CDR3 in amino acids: CASSLGDYGYTF. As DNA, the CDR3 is TGCGCCAGCAGCTTGGGCGACTATGGCTACACCTTC.

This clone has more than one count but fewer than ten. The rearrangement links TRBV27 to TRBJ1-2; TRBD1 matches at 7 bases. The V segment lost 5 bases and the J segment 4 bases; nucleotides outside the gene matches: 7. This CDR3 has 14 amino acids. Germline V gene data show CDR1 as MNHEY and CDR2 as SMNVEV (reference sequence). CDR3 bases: TGTGCCAGCAGTCCCTACAGGGGCCTCTATGGCTACACCTTC. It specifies CASSPYRGLYGYTF.

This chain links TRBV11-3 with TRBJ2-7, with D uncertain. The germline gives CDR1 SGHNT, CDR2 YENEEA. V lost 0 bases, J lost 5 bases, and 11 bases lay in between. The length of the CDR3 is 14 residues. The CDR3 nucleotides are TGTGCCAGCAGCTTAGATCGAGCTACAGACGAGCAGTACTTC. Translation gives CASSLDRATDEQYF.

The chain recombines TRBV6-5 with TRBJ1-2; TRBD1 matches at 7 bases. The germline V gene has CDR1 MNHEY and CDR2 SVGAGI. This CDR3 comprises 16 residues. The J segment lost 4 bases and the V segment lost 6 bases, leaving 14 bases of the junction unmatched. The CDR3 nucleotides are TGTGCCAGCAGCTACACAGGGGACCCGGGTAGCTATGGCTACACCTTC. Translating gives CASSYTGDPGSYGYTF.